In this sample, the clone carrying this TCR beta chain turned up a few times. Its antigen is unknown. This entry is derived from a study of CD8+CD57+ T cells in acquired aplastic anemia. On the study more broadly: Among healthy donors, CD4+ cells averaged about 11 million reads. Findings of the study overall: Overlap between patients and controls comprised 25 to 30 CD8+ CDR3 sequences. Patients were compared with controls for CD8+ Simpson's diversity, and no significant difference emerged.

Germline V CDR1 and CDR2: LNHDA, SQIVND (reference sequence). The J segment lost 0 bases and the V segment lost 7 bases, leaving 7 bases of the junction unmatched. This CDR3 spans 15 amino acids. The use of genomic DNA as template underpinned the TCR beta VDJ and CDR3 profiling. TCRdb called the reads again in MiXCR, with one record for every CDR3 protein. This sample has around 190,000 distinct CDR3 sequences, with 50% to 55% found just once. What was sequenced was sorted CD4+, CD8+, or CD8+CD57+ T cells (not recorded which) from PBMCs. The TCR was taken from a human donor in good health, serving as a control. The J gene is TRBJ1-1, the V gene TRBV19, with TRBD1 identical over 8 bases. CDR3 loop: CASTTTGVMNTEAFF. The CDR3 region has the DNA TGTGCCAGTACGACGACAGGGGTAATGAACACTGAAGCTTTCTTT.